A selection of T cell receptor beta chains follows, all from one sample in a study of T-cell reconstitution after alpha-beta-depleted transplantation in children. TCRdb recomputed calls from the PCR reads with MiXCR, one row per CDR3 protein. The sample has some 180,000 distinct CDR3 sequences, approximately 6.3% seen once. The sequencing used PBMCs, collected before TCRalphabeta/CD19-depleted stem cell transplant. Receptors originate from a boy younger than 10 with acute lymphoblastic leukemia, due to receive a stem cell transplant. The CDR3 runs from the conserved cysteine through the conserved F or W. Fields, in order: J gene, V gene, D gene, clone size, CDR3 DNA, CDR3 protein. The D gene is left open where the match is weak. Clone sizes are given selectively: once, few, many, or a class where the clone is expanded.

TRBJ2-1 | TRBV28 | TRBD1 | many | TGTGCCAGCAGTATACAGGGGGTCTCCTACAATGAGCAGTTCTTC | CASSIQGVSYNEQFF
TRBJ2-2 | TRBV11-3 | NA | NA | TGTGCCAGCAGCTTAGGCGGAGACACCGGGGAGCTGTTTTTT | CASSLGGDTGELFF
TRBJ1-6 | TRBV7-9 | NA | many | TGTGCCAGCAGCCGACCCAATTCACCCCTCCACTTT | CASSRPNSPLHF
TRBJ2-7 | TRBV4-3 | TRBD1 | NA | TGCGCCAGCAGCCCCGGGACAGCGACCCCGGGTTCCTACGAGCAGTACTTC | CASSPGTATPGSYEQYF
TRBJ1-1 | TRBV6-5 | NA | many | TGTGCCAGCAGTTACTCTCCACAGGGTACCTCGGATGAAGCTTTCTTT | CASSYSPQGTSDEAFF
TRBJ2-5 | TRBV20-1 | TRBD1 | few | TGCAGTGCAGCAATGACAGGGTTAAAGACCCAGTACTTC | CSAAMTGLKTQYF
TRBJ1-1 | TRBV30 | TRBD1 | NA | TGTGCCTGGAGTCCAATCAACAGGGGGCTTACTGAAGCTTTCTTT | CAWSPINRGLTEAFF
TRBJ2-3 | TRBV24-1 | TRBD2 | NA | TGTGCCACCAGTGATTTGTATAGCGGGGCTAGCACAGATACGCAGTATTTT | CATSDLYSGASTDTQYF
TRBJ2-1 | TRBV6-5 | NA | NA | TGTGCCAGCAGTTTATCGACTAGTATCAATGAGCAGTTCTTC | CASSLSTSINEQFF
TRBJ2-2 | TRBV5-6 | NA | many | TGTGCCAGCAGCTTGAGTCGTGGTGTCGGGGAGCTGTTTTTT | CASSLSRGVGELFF